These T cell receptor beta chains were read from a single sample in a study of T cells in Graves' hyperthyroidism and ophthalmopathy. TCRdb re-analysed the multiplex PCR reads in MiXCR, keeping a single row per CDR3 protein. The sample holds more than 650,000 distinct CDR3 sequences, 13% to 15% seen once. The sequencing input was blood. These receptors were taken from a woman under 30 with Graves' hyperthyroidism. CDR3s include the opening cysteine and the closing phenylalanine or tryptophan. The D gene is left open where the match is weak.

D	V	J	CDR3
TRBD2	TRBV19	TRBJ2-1	CASSMGKVAGVLYEQFF
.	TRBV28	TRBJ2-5	CASNTDVLLETQYF
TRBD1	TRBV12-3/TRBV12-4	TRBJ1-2	CASNKQGTYGYTF
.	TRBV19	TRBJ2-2	CASSITANTGELFF
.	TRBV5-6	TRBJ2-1	CASSSDPSNEQFF
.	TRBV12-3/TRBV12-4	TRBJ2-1	CASSRPGLGNYNEQFF
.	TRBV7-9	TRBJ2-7	CASSLAGSDEQYF
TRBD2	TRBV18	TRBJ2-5	CASSPPGGLSYQETQYF
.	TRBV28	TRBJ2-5	CASSSSLGPGLEPETQYF
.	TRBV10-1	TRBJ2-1	CASTKGTGDSNEQFF
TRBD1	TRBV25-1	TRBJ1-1	CASSELGTGGTEAFF
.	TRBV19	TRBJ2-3	CASSMRLSGTDTQYF
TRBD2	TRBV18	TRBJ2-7	CASSPPGGESSYEQYF
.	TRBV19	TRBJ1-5	CASSIGEGSNQPQHF
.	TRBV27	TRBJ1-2	CASSLLGSSNYGYTF
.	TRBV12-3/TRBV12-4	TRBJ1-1	CASSSRDFEAFF
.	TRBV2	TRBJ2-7	CASSASGSTYEQYF
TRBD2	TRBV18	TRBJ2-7	CASSPQDYPSGREQYF
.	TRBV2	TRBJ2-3	CASSWGDSPRDTQYF
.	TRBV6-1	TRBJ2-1	CASSATERNEQFF
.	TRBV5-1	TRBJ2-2	CASSLWVANTGELFF
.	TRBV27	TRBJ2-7	CASSLTTGSEQYF
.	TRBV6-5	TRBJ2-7	CASSYSILPAMYEQYF
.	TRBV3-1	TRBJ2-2	CASSPMGIAGELFF
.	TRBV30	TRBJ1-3	CAWSVPPKGNTIYF
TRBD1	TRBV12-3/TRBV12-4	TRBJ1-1	CASSTGTGVLDTEAFF
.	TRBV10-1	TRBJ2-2	CASKRTATNTGELFF